The T cell receptor beta chain under discussion was sequenced for a study of control samples from healthy donors and cancer patients. Clones were read by immunoSEQ multiplex PCR, and TCRdb kept only the in-frame ones, dropping some. Of around 90,000 clones listed, around 85% are singletons. Per germline, CDR1 MGHRA and CDR2 YSYEKL. With 4 bases removed from V and 5 bases from J, the gap between germline ends came to 26 bases. The CDR3 has 18 residues. This chain connects TRBV4-1 to TRBJ2-5; no firm D call. The source is a woman aged 40 to 50 in good health. Sequenced: blood. The CDR3 nucleotides are TGCGCCAGCAGCCGAGCAGGTCTAGTACAGACCCCTCGGGAGACCCAGTACTTC. Protein: CASSRAGLVQTPRETQYF.